The sequence of this T cell receptor beta chain was determined in a study of control samples from healthy donors and cancer patients (TCRdb year 2020). This clone was found once. The target of this receptor is not known. Base qualities are not recorded, but no much larger clone differs from it by a single base. Taken from cysteine to phenylalanine, the CDR3 has 18 residues. Only the CDR3 portion is preserved as DNA: 54 bases, with reading frame beginning at the first base. The germline V gene encodes CDR1 SGDLS and CDR2 YYNGEE. The germline V and J ends show losses of 0 bases and 0 bases respectively, and no gene match explains 9 bases of the junction. The receptor library was made with the immunoSEQ multiplex PCR assay. TCRdb obtained this table from immuneACCESS and retained in-frame rearrangements with V and J assigned. These tables miss some clones; where compared with another copy, unresolved V genes account for less than half of the shortfall, and the remainder is unexplained. The sample table records roughly 120,000 clones; approximately 93% of these occur just once. The ten biggest clones cover roughly 2.6% of the sample.

Sample: blood. This receptor was identified in a young man in good health. The chain was built from TRBV9 and TRBJ2-5, with TRBD1 matching 9 junction bases. The DNA sequence is TGTGCCAGCAGCGTAGGAAGGGGGGACAGGGCGTACCAAGAGACCCAGTACTTC. This translates into CASSVGRGDRAYQETQYF.